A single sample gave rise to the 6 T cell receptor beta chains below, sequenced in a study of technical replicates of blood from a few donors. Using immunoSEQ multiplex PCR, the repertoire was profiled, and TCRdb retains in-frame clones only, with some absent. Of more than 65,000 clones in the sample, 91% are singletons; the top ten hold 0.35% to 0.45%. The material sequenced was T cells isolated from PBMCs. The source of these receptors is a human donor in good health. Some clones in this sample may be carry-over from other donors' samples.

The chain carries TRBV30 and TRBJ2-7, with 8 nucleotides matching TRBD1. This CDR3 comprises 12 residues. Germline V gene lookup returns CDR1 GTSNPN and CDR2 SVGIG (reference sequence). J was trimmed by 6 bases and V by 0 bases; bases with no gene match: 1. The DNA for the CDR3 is TGTGCCTGGAGTGTACAGGGGGGCGAGCAGTACTTC. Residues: CAWSVQGGEQYF.

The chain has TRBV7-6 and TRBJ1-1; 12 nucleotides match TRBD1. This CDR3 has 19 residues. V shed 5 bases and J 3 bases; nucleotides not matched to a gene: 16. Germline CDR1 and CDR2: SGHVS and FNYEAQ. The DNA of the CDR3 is TGTGCCAGCAGCGCCCGACCCGGGACAGGGGGCCGGGGAGACACTGAAGCTTTCTTT. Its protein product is CASSARPGTGGRGDTEAFF.

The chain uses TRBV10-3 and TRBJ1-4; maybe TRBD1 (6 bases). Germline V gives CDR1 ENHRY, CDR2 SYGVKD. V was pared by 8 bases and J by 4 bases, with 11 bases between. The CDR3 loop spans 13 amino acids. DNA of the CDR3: TGTGCCATCCAGGGGAAGGGTAATGAAAAACTGTTTTTT. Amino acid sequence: CAIQGKGNEKLFF.

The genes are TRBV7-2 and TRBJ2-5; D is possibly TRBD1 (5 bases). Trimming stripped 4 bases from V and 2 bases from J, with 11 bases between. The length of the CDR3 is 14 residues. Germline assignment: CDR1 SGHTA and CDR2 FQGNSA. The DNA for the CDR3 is TGTGCCAGCAGCTCGGTTAGACAGCAAGAGACCCAGTACTTC. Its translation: CASSSVRQQETQYF.

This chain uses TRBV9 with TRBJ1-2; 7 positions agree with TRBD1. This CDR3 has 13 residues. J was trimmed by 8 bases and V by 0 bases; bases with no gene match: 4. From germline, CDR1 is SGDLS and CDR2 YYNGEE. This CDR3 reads CASSVGQGQGYTF. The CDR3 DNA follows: TGTGCCAGCAGCGTAGGACAGGGTCAAGGCTACACCTTC.

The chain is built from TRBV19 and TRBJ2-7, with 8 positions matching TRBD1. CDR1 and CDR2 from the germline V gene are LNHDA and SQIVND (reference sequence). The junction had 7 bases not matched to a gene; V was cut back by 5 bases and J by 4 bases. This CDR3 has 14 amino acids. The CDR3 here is CASSPWDRPYEQYF. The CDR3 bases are TGTGCCAGTAGTCCGTGGGACAGGCCTTACGAGCAGTACTTC.